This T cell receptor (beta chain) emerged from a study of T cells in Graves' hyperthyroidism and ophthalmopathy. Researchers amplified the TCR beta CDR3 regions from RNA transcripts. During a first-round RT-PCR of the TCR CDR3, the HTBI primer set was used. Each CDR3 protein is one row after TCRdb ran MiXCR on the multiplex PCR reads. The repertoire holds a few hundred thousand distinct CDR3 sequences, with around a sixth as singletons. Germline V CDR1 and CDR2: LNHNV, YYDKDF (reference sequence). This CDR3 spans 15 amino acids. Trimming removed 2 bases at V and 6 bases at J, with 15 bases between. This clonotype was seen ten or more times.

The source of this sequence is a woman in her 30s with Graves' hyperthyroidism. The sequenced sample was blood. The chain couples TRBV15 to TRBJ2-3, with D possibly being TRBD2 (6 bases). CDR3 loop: CATSRWDLGDDTQYF. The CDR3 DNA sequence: TGTGCCACCAGCAGATGGGACTTGGGGGACGATACGCAGTATTTT.